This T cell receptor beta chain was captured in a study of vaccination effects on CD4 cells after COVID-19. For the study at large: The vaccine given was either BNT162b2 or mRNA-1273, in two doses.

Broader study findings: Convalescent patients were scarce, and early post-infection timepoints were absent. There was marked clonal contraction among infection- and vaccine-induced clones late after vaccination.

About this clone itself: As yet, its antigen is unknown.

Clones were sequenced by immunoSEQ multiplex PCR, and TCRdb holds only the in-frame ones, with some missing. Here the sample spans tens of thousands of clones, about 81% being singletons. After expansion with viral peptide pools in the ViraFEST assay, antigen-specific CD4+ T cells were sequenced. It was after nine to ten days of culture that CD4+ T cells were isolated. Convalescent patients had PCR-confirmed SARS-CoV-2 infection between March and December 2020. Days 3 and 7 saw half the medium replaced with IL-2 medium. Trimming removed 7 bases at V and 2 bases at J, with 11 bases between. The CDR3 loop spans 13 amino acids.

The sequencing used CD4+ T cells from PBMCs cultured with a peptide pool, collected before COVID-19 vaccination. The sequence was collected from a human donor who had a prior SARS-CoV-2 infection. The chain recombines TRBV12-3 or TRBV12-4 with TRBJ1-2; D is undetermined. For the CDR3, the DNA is TGTGCCAGCAAACGGGTCGGAAACTATGGCTACACCTTC. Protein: CASKRVGNYGYTF.